The source of this TCR beta chain is a study of cytomegalovirus exposure and HLA in healthy donors. The overall study: The roughly 110 validation repertoires matched the 650 to 850 first-cohort repertoires in platform, a later analysis reported.

Measured with immunoSEQ multiplex PCR; TCRdb has only the in-frame clones, and not every one. The sample carries under 300,000 clones, nearly 90% recorded once. The CDR3 contains 15 residues. The trim removed 6 bases at V and 0 bases at J, leaving 5 bases unmatched. Germline V gene lookup returns CDR1 SGHTA and CDR2 FQGNSA. This receptor was taken from a woman aged 18 to 35 in good health and CMV-seronegative. The material sequenced was PBMCs. The J gene is TRBJ2-3, the V gene TRBV7-2, with TRBD1 identical over 8 bases. Here the CDR3 DNA reads TGTGCCAGCAGTCACGGACAGGGTAGCACAGATACGCAGTATTTT. Protein: CASSHGQGSTDTQYF.